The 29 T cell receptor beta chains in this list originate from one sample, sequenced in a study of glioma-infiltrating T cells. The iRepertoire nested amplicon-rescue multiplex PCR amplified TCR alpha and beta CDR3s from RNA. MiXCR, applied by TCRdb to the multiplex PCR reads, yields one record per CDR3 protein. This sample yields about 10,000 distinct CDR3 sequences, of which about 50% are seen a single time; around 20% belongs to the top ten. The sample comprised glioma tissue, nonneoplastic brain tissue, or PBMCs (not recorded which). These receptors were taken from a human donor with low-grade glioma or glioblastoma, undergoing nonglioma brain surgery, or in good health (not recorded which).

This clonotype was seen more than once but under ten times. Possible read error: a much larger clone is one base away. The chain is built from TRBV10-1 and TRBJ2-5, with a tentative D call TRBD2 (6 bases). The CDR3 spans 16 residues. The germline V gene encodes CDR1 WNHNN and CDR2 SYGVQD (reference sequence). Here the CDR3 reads CASSEVGSGEVETLYF. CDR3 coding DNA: TGCGCCAGCAGTGAAGTGGGTAGCGGAGAGGTGGAGACCCTGTACTTC.

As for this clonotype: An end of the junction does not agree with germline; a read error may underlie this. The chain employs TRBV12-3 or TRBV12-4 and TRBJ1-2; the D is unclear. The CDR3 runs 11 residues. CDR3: CASTTNYGYTF. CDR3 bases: TGTGCCAGCACCACTAACTATGGATACACCTTC.

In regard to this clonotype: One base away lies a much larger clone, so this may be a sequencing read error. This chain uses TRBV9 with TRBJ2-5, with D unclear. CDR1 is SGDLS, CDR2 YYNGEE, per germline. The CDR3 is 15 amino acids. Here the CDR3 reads CASSPPLANQETKYF. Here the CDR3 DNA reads TGTGCCAGCAGCCCACCGCTTGCGAACCAAGAGACCAAGTACTTC.

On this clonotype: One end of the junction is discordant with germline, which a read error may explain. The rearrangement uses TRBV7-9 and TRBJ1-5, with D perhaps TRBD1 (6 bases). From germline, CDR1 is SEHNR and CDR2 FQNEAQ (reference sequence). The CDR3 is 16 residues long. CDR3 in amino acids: CSSSLTQGESNQPQHF. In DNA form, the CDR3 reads TGCTCCAGCAGCTTAACACAGGGTGAGAGCAATCAGCCCCAGCATTTT.

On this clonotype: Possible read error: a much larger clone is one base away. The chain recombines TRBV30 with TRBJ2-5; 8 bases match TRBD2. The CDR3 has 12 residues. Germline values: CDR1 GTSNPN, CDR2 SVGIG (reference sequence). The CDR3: CAWSPGGETKYF. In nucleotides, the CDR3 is TGTGCCTGGAGCCCGGGAGGGGAGACCAAGTACTTC.

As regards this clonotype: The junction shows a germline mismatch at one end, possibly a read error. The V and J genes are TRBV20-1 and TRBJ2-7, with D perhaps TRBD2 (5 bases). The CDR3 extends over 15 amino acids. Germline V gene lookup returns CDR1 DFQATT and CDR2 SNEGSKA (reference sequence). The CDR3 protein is CSSRHEDSMRAEQYF. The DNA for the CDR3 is TGCAGTTCTAGACATGAAGATAGCATGAGGGCCGAGCAGTACTTC.

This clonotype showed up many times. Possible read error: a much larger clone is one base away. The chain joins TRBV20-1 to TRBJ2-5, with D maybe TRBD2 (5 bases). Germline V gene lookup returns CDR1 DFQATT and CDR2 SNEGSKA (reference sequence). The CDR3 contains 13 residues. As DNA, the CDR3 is TGCAGTTCCCTGGGCGGGTCACAAGAGACCCTGTACTTC. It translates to CSSLGGSQETLYF.

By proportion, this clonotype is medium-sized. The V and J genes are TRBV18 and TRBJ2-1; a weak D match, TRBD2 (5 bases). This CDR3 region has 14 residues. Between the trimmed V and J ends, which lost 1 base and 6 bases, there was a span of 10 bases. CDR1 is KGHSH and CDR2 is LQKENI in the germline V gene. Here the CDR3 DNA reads TGTGCCAGCTCACCACTTAGGGAGCTCAATGAGCAGTTCTTC. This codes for CASSPLRELNEQFF.

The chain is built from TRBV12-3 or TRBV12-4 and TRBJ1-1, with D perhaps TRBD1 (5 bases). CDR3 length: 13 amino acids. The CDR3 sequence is CSISQGVKAEAFF. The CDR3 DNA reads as TGTTCCATCAGCCAGGGTGTAAAGGCTGAAGCTTTCTTT.

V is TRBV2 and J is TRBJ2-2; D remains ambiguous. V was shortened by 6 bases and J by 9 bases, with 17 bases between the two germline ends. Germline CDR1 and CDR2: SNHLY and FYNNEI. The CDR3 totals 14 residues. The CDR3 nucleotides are TGTGCCAGCAGGCAAACGGGCCCTGTATGGGAGCTGTTTTTT. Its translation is CASRQTGPVWELFF.

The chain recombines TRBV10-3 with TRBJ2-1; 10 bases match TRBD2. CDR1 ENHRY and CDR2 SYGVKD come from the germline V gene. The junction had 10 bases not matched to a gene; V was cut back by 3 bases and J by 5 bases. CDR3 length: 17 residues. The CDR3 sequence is CAISDENLAGVHNEQFF. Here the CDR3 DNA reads TGTGCCATCAGTGATGAGAATCTAGCGGGAGTTCACAATGAGCAGTTCTTC.

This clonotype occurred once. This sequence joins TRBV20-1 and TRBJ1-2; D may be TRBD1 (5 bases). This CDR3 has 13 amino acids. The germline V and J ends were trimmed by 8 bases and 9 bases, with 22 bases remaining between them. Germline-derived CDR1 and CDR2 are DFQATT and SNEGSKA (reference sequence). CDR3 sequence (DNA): TGCAGTCCTAACGAGGGGCAGTCTTATTGCTACACCTTC. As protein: CSPNEGQSYCYTF.

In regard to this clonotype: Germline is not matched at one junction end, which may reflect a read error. The CDR3 region has the DNA TGTGCCAGCGGTTTCCCCCTCGGCTATAAGGACCTGATTGAGCGAGAGACCCAGTACTTC. This translates into CASGFPLGYKDLIERETQYF. This chain uses TRBV28 with TRBJ2-5, with D hard to call. CDR3 length: 20 residues. Germline loops: CDR1 MDHEN, CDR2 SYDVKM.

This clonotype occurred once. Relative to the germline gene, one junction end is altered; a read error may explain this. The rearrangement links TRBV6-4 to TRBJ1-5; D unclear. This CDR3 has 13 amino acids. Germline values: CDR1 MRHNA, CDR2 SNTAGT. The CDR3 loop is CASAPYSDQPQHF. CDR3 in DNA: TGTGCCAGCGCTCCGTATAGCGATCAGCCCCAGCATTTT.

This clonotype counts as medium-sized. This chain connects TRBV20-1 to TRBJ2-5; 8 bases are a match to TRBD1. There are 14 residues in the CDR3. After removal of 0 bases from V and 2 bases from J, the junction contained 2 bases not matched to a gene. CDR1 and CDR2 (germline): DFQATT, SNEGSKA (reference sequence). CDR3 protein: CSARDRTGQETQYF. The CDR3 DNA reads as TGCAGTGCTAGAGACAGGACAGGGCAAGAGACCCAGTACTTC.

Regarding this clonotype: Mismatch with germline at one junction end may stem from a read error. CDR3: CASNVHGVNHPQHF. DNA of the CDR3: TGTGCCAGCAACGTACACGGGGTCAATCACCCCCAGCATTTT. The chain recombines TRBV12-3 or TRBV12-4 with TRBJ1-5; D not resolved. The CDR3 is made up of 14 amino acids.

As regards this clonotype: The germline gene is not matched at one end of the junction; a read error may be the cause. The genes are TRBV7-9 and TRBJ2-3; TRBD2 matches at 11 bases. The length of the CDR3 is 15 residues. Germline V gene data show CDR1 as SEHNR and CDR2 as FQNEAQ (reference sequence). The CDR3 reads CASSLTSGKSDTQCF. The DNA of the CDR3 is TGTGCCAGCAGTTTGACTAGCGGGAAGTCAGATACGCAGTGTTTT.

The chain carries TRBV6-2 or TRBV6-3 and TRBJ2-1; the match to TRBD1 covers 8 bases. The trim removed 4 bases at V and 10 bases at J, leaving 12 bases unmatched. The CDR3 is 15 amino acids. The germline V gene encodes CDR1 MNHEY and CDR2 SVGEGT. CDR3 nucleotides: TGTGCCAGCAGTTGGCAGGGGGCCACCTCCTGCGAGCAGTTCTTC. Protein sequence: CASSWQGATSCEQFF.

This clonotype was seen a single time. CDR3 in amino acids: CASSWGYTGTGELFF. CDR3 nucleotide sequence: TGTGCCAGCAGCTGGGGCTACACGGGGACCGGGGAGCTGTTTTTT. The gene calls are TRBV6-1 and TRBJ2-2; D could derive from TRBD1 or TRBD2 (5 bases each). CDR1 and CDR2 from the germline V gene are MNHNS and SASEGT. The CDR3 spans 15 residues. The V and J ends lost 6 bases and 5 bases respectively, with 16 bases between them.

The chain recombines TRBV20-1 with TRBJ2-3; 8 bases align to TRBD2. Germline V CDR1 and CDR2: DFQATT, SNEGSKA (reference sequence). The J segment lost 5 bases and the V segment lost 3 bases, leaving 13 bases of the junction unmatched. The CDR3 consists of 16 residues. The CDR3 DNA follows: TGCAGTGCTAGTTCCGGGAGGGGGGGCCGAGGAGATACGCAGTATTTT. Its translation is CSASSGRGGRGDTQYF.

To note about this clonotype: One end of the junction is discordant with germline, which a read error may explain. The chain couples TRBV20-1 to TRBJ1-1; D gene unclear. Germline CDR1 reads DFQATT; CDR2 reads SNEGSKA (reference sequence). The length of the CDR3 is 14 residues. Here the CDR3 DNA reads TGCAGTGCTAGCACCCTAACCTGGAACACTGAAGCTAGCTTT. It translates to CSASTLTWNTEASF.

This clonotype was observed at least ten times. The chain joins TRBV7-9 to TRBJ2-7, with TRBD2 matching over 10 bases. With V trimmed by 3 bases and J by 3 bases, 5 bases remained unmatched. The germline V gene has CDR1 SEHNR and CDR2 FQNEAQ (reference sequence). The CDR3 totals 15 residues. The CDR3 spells CASSLGGLAVYEQYF. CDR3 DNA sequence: TGTGCCAGCAGCTTGGGAGGACTAGCGGTCTACGAGCAGTACTTC. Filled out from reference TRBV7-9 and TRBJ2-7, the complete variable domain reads DTGVSQNPRHKITKRGQNVTFRCDPISEHNRLYWYRQTLGQGPEFLTYFQNEAQLEKSRLLSDRFSAERPKGSFSTLEIQRTEQGDSAMYLCASSLGGLAVYEQYFGPGTRLTVT.

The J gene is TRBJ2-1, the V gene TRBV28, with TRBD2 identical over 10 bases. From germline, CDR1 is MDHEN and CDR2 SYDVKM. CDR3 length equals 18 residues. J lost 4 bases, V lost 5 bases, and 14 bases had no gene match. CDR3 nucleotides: TGTGCCAGCAGTGACTCCTGGACTAGCGGTGAAGTTTACAATGAGCAGTTCTTC. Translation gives CASSDSWTSGEVYNEQFF. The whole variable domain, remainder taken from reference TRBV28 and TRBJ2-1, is DVKVTQSSRYLVKRTGEKVFLECVQDMDHENMFWYRQDPGLGLRLIYFSYDVKMKEKGDIPEGYSVSREKKERFSLILESASTNQTSMYLCASSDSWTSGEVYNEQFFGPGTRLTVL.

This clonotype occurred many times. CDR3 sequence: CASSYSMDWRATDTQYF. The CDR3 DNA reads TGTGCCAGCAGTTACTCGATGGATTGGAGGGCCACAGATACGCAGTATTTT. The V and J genes are TRBV6-6 and TRBJ2-3, with a possible D match to TRBD2 (6 bases). CDR1 and CDR2 (germline): MNHNY, SVGAGI (reference sequence). The CDR3 is 17 amino acids. Trimming removed 0 bases at V and 2 bases at J, with 15 bases between.

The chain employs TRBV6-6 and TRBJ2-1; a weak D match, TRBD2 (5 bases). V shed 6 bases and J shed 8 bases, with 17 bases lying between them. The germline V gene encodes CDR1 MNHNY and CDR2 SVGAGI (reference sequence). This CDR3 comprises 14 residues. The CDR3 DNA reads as TGTGCCAGCAGGTCTAGCTGGAAGGGCTATGAGCAGTTCTTC. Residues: CASRSSWKGYEQFF.

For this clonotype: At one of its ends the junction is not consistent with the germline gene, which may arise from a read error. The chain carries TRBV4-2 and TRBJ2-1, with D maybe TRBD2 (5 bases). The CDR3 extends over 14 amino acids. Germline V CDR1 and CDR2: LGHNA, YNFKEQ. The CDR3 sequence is CASSQDDYLNEQSF. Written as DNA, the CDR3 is TGTGCCAGCAGCCAAGATGACTACTTAAATGAGCAGTCCTTC.

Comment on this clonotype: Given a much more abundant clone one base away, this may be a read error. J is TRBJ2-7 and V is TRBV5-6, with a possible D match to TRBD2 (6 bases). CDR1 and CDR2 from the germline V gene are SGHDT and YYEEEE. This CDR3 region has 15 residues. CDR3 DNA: TGTGCCAGCAGATTGGCCGGGACTCCGGCCTACGAGCAGTACTTC. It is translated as CASRLAGTPAYEQYF.

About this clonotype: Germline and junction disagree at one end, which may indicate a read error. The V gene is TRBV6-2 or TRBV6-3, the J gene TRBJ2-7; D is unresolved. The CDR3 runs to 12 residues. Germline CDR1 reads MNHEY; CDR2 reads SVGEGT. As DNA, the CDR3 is TGTGCCTGCAGTTACTCCGGTAATGAGCAGTACTTC. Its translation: CACSYSGNEQYF.

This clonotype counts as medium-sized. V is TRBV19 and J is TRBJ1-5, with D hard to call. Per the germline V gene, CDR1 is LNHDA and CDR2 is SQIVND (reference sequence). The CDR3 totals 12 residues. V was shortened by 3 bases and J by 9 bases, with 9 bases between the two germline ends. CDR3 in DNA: TGTGCCAGTAGTATCAAGTGGGGGCCCCAGCATTTT. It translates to CASSIKWGPQHF.